The 15 T cell receptor beta chains presented below share a single source sample, sequenced in a study of sequential checkpoint blockade in melanoma. TCRdb keeps only in-frame clones here, not all; method: immunoSEQ multiplex PCR. The repertoire holds approximately 1,100 clones, with approximately 20% as singletons. The sample's treatment: randomized to nivolumab then ipilimumab (arm A) or the reverse (arm B). Sequences were derived from tumor tissue (inferred from file names), sampled from a patient given nivolumab and ipilimumab in sequence. The receptors here all came from a human donor with melanoma.

This clone came up a few times. This sequence joins TRBV6-8 and TRBJ1-5; TRBD1 is a possible D gene (5 bases). The V and J ends lost 2 bases and 2 bases respectively, with 19 bases between them. CDR3 length: 18 residues. Germline V gene lookup returns CDR1 MNHGY and CDR2 SAAAGT. The chain's CDR3 is CASSYKPLSDRGNQPQHF. The DNA of the CDR3 is TGTGCCAGCAGTTACAAGCCCCTTTCCGACAGAGGCAATCAGCCCCAGCATTTT.

The chain employs TRBV19 and TRBJ2-7; TRBD2 is a possible D gene (5 bases). V lost 1 base, J lost 5 bases, and 15 bases lay in between. Per the germline V gene, CDR1 is LNHDA and CDR2 is SQIVND (reference sequence). The CDR3 covers 15 residues. The CDR3 protein is CASSIGSGIVNEQYF. Here the CDR3 DNA reads TGTGCCAGTAGTATAGGATCCGGGATCGTCAACGAGCAGTACTTC.

The chain uses TRBV18 and TRBJ2-5, with unresolved D. CDR3 length: 13 residues. The V end was cut by 4 bases, the J end by 2 bases, with 8 bases between. Germline lookup yields CDR1 KGHSH and CDR2 LQKENI. The CDR3: CASSLDRQETQYF. CDR3 DNA sequence: TGTGCCAGCTCACTAGACCGGCAAGAGACCCAGTACTTC.

The V call is TRBV6-8, the J call TRBJ1-1; a weak D match, TRBD1 (6 bases). The germline CDR1 and CDR2 sequences are MNHGY and SAAAGT. The ends were cut back, 6 bases at V and 5 bases at J, with 10 bases in the middle. The CDR3 extends over 12 amino acids. The CDR3 coding sequence is TGTGCCAGCAGAGTACAGGGAACTGAAGCTTTCTTT. It encodes CASRVQGTEAFF.

The chain is built from TRBV19 and TRBJ1-5, with D unclear. Trimming left V 8 bases short and J 0 bases short, with 14 bases between. The CDR3 has 15 amino acids. Germline CDR1 and CDR2: LNHDA and SQIVND (reference sequence). The CDR3 bases are TGTGCCAGTGGCTTCGGAGATTATAGCAATCAGCCCCAGCATTTT. As protein: CASGFGDYSNQPQHF. Filled out from reference TRBV19 and TRBJ1-5, the complete variable domain reads DGGITQSPKYLFRKEGQNVTLSCEQNLNHDAMYWYRQDPGQGLRLIYYSQIVNDFQKGDIAEGYSVSREKKESFPLTVTSAQKNPTAFYLCASGFGDYSNQPQHFGDGTRLSIL.

The chain couples TRBV29-1 to TRBJ2-1, with a possible D match to TRBD2 (5 bases). CDR1 SQVTM and CDR2 ANQGSEA come from the germline V gene. V lost 7 bases and J lost 2, with 12 bases in between. The CDR3 runs to 13 residues. CDR3: CSGLPGAYNEQFF. The CDR3, as DNA: TGCAGCGGATTGCCCGGGGCCTACAATGAGCAGTTCTTC.

By its share, this clone is medium-sized (0.01 to 0.1%). The chain combines TRBV11-3 with TRBJ2-3; D is unresolved. V gave up 3 bases and J gave up 2 bases, with 9 bases separating them. Germline CDR1 reads SGHNT; CDR2 reads YENEEA. There are 14 residues in the CDR3. The CDR3 DNA follows: TGTGCCAGCAGCTTGTCACGGGCCACAGATACGCAGTATTTT. Protein product: CASSLSRATDTQYF.

By share, this clone counts as medium-sized. The chain employs TRBV11-3 and TRBJ2-7; 9 nucleotides line up with TRBD1. CDR3 length: 16 amino acids. Per the germline V gene, CDR1 is SGHNT and CDR2 is YENEEA. The trim removed 5 bases at V and 0 bases at J, leaving 8 bases unmatched. The CDR3 region is CASSPPGTGTSYEQYF. Written as DNA, the CDR3 is TGTGCCAGCAGCCCACCGGGGACAGGGACCTCCTACGAGCAGTACTTC. The full variable domain, with the rest looked up from reference TRBV11-3 and TRBJ2-7, is EAGVVQSPRYKIIEKKQPVAFWCNPISGHNTLYWYLQNLGQGPELLIRYENEEAVDDSQLPKDRFSAERLKGVDSTLKIQPAELGDSAVYLCASSPPGTGTSYEQYFGPGTRLTVT.

The chain employs TRBV23-1 and TRBJ1-1; D remains ambiguous. TRBV23-1 belongs to the ORF category, with a function that is uncertain. The CDR3 has 13 amino acids. Deletions cut 6 bases from V and 6 bases from J, with 14 bases between. The DNA for the CDR3 is TGCGCCAGCAGCTTAAGGGTAGAGGCTGAAGCTTTCTTT. As protein: CASSLRVEAEAFF.

CDR3 sequence: CASSWTSSYEQYF. The CDR3 coding sequence is TGTGCCAGCAGTTGGACCTCCTCCTACGAGCAGTACTTC. The chain has TRBV6-8 and TRBJ2-7; D uncertain. CDR1 is MNHGY and CDR2 is SAAAGT in the germline V gene. V was trimmed by 4 bases and J by 0 bases, leaving 7 bases between them. The CDR3 extends over 13 amino acids.

V and J are TRBV30 and TRBJ2-7; D gene ambiguous. V dropped 2 bases and J dropped 4 bases, with 9 bases sitting between them. The CDR3 extends over 12 amino acids. The germline V gene has CDR1 GTSNPN and CDR2 SVGIG (reference sequence). The CDR3: CAWSPLGYEQYF. CDR3 in DNA: TGTGCCTGGAGTCCCCTGGGATACGAGCAGTACTTC.

This clone is medium-sized by share. This rearrangement joins TRBV11-3 to TRBJ1-1; D remains unclear. The germline gives CDR1 SGHNT, CDR2 YENEEA. The CDR3 runs to 14 residues. V lost 2 bases and J 1 base, leaving 8 bases between the germline ends. DNA for the CDR3: TGTGCCAGCAGCTTAAGGGTGGCGAACACTGAAGCTTTCTTT. This gives the protein CASSLRVANTEAFF.

This clone has more than one count but fewer than ten. The J gene is TRBJ1-3, the V gene TRBV5-1, with TRBD1 matching 9 bases. The J segment lost 0 bases and the V segment lost 3 bases, leaving 10 bases of the junction unmatched. CDR3 length: 18 residues. Germline values: CDR1 SGHRS, CDR2 YFSETQ. This CDR3 is CASSYSGQGGISGNTIYF. The CDR3 coding sequence is TGCGCCAGCAGCTACTCGGGACAGGGAGGGATCTCTGGAAACACCATATATTTT.

This clone was counted a few times. The chain uses TRBV28 and TRBJ2-7, with D possibly TRBD2 on 6 matching bases. The CDR3 runs to 13 residues. V lost 3 bases to trimming and J lost 7 bases, with 13 bases between them. The germline V gene has CDR1 MDHEN and CDR2 SYDVKM. Here the CDR3 reads CASSFGGAGEQYF. In DNA form, the CDR3 reads TGTGCCAGCAGTTTCGGCGGGGCAGGGGAGCAGTACTTC.

This clone was picked up a small number of times. This chain uses TRBV11-3 with TRBJ2-1; 12 nucleotides align to TRBD2. There are 17 residues in the CDR3. The germline V gene encodes CDR1 SGHNT and CDR2 YENEEA. V trimming: 5 bases; J trimming: 0 bases; junction bases outside the gene matches: 5. CDR3 bases: TGTGCCAGCAGCCCTGTACTAGCGGGAGGCTCCTACAATGAGCAGTTCTTC. This encodes CASSPVLAGGSYNEQFF.